This TCR beta chain was sequenced during a study of blood T cell repertoires in COVID-19. Study at large: From T cells, B-cell-depleted T cells, or PBMCs came the material, which was cDNA or gDNA.

As originally analysed: Amplification of reference gene primers provided the estimated nucleated cell counts. TCRdb's copy holds only in-frame clones and misses some; the assay was immunoSEQ multiplex PCR. V and J calls and clone size come straight from that table; D and trimming were deduced from the DNA. The table shows 100,000 to 150,000 clones, with roughly 84% occurring only once. This clonotype was sampled from a man aged 55 to 69 with acute or convalescent COVID-19. The sequenced material came from peripheral blood.

This CDR3 reads CASSPTFPSRSPLHF. The CDR3 coding sequence is TGCGCCAGCAGCCCTACCTTTCCATCCCGTTCACCCCTCCACTTT. The chain employs TRBV5-1 and TRBJ1-6; D call uncertain. The V and J ends lost 4 bases and 9 bases respectively, with 17 bases between them. Germline CDR1 is SGHRS and CDR2 is YFSETQ. There are 15 residues in the CDR3.